This T cell receptor beta chain was obtained from a study of cytomegalovirus exposure and HLA in healthy donors. Study results and limitations: CMV serostatus alone was available as immune exposure information. For TCR beta chains, V- and J-gene trimming was later linked to a missense DCLRE1C variant.

The table lists this clone with a count of one. The antigen remains undetermined. The PCR contained 60 Vbeta and 13 Jbeta primers. Measured with immunoSEQ multiplex PCR; TCRdb has only the in-frame clones, and not every one. The data contain around 120,000 clones, 70% to 80% of them singletons. J gave up 8 bases and V 2 bases, and 6 bases lay outside the gene matches. The CDR3 consists of 15 residues. Germline assignment: CDR1 MNHEY and CDR2 SMNVEV (reference sequence). This sequence originates from a man in his fifties in good health and CMV-seropositive. The chain employs TRBV27 and TRBJ2-1; the match to TRBD2 covers 10 bases. Sequencing input: PBMCs. The CDR3 reads CASSLSLAGVHEQFF. In nucleotides, the CDR3 is TGTGCCAGCAGTTTAAGCCTAGCGGGAGTCCATGAGCAGTTCTTC.